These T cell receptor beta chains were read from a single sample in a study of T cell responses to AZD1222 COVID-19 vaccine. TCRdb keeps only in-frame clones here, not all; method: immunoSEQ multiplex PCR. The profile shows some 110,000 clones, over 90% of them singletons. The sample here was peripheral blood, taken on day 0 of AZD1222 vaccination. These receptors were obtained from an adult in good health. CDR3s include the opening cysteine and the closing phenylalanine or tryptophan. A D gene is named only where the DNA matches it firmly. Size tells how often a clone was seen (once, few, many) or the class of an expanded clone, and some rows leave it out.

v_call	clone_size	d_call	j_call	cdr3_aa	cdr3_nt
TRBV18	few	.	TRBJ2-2	CASSPPTRSGELFF	TGTGCCAGCTCACCACCTACCCGAAGCGGGGAGCTGTTTTTT
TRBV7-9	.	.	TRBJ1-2	CASSLEENYGYTF	TGTGCCAGCAGCTTAGAGGAAAACTATGGCTACACCTTC
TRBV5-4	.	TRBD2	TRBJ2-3	CASSGNSGKGADTQYF	TGTGCCAGCAGCGGTAATAGCGGGAAGGGGGCAGATACGCAGTATTTT
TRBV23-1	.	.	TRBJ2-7	CASSQSSLGERSYEQYF	TGCGCCAGCAGTCAATCTAGCCTGGGGGAGCGATCCTACGAGCAGTACTTC
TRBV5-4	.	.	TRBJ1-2	CANPIKPGNYGYTF	TGTGCCAATCCCATTAAGCCGGGAAACTATGGCTACACCTTC
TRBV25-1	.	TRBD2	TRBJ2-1	CASSLAGEVNEQFF	TGTGCCAGTAGCCTGGCGGGAGAGGTTAATGAGCAGTTCTTC
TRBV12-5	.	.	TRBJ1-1	CASGFPGRGGNTEAFF	TGTGCTAGTGGTTTCCCCGGCAGGGGCGGGAACACTGAAGCTTTCTTT
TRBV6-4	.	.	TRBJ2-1	CASSPLGGNEQFF	TGTGCCAGCAGTCCCCTCGGAGGGAATGAGCAGTTCTTC
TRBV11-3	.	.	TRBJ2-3	CASSPGSTDTQYF	TGTGCCAGCAGCCCGGGGTCCACAGATACGCAGTATTTT
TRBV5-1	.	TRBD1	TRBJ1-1	CASSPQGGLNTEAFF	TGCGCCAGCAGCCCCCAGGGGGGGCTGAACACTGAAGCTTTCTTT
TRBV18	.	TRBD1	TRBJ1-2	CASSLGQGGYGYTF	TGTGCCAGCTCCCTAGGACAGGGCGGCTATGGCTACACCTTC
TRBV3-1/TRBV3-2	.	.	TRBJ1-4	CASSPGHEKLFF	TGTGCCAGCAGCCCCGGCCATGAAAAACTGTTTTTT
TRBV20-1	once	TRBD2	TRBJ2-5	CSASSNQFGRAQETQYF	TGCAGTGCTAGTAGTAACCAATTCGGGAGGGCTCAAGAGACCCAGTACTTC
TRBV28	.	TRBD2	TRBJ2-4	CASSFQRDGFQYF	TGTGCCAGCAGTTTCCAGCGGGACGGATTTCAGTACTTC
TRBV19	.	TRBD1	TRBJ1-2	CASSRPGTGSYGYTF	TGTGCCAGTAGTCGTCCCGGGACAGGGAGCTATGGCTACACCTTC
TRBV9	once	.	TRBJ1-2	CASSVGWSGYTF	TGTGCCAGCAGCGTCGGGTGGAGTGGCTACACCTTC
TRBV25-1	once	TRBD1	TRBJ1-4	CASSVTGLNEKLFF	TGTGCCAGCAGTGTGACAGGGCTTAATGAAAAACTGTTTTTT
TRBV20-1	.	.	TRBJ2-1	CSAYSNEQFF	TGCAGTGCGTACAGCAATGAGCAGTTCTTC
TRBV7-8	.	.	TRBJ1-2	CATRRRRVRGPANYGYTF	TGTGCCACACGAAGAAGAAGGGTTCGAGGGCCTGCTAACTATGGCTACACCTTC
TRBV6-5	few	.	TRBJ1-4	CASCLARGEKLFF	TGTGCCAGCTGTCTGGCCCGGGGAGAAAAACTGTTTTTT
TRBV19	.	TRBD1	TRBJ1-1	CASRNRGFNTEAFF	TGTGCCAGTAGAAACAGGGGGTTCAACACTGAAGCTTTCTTT
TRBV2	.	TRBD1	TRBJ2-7	CASSAGQGAGEQYF	TGTGCCAGCTCAGCGGGACAGGGGGCTGGGGAGCAGTACTTC
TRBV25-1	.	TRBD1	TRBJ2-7	CASSPGTDIVQYF	TGTGCCAGCAGTCCCGGGACAGATATCGTGCAGTACTTC
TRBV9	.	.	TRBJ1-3	CASSVSFSGNTIYF	TGTGCCAGCAGCGTGTCCTTCTCTGGAAACACCATATATTTT
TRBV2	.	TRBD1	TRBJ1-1	CASSYYRGPNTEAFF	TGTGCCAGCAGTTACTACAGGGGCCCGAACACTGAAGCTTTCTTT
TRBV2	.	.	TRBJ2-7	CASSEFRYEQYF	TGTGCCAGCAGTGAATTCAGGTACGAGCAGTACTTC
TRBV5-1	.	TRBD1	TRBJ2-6	CASSFTGAGANVLTF	TGCGCCAGCAGCTTTACAGGGGCTGGGGCCAACGTCCTGACTTTC
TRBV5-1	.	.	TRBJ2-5	CASSYKGSETQYF	TGCGCCAGCAGCTACAAAGGCTCAGAGACCCAGTACTTC
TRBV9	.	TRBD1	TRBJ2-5	CASSVARGETQYF	TGTGCCAGCAGCGTGGCCAGGGGGGAGACCCAGTACTTC
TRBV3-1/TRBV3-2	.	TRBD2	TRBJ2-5	CNQRLAEETQYF	TGCAACCAGAGACTAGCGGAAGAGACCCAGTACTTC
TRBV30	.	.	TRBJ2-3	CAWTLRGDTQYF	TGTGCCTGGACCCTAAGGGGAGATACGCAGTATTTT
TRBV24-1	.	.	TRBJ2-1	CATSDPRGLNNEQFF	TGTGCCACCAGTGATCCTCGTGGCCTTAACAATGAGCAGTTCTTC
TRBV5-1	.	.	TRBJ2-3	CASSFGQDTDTQYF	TGCGCCAGCAGCTTTGGTCAAGACACAGATACGCAGTATTTT
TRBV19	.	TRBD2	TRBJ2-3	CATLRRAGGFSDTQYF	TGTGCCACCTTACGCCGGGCGGGAGGGTTCTCAGATACGCAGTATTTT
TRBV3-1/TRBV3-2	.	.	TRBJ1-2	CASSPGGYGYTF	TGTGCCAGCAGTCCCGGGGGCTATGGCTACACCTTC
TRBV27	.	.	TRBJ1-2	CASSHDSNYGYTF	TGTGCCAGCAGTCATGACAGTAACTATGGCTACACCTTC
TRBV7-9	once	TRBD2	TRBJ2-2	CASSSTSGRDTGELFF	TGTGCCAGCAGCTCCACTAGCGGGAGGGACACCGGGGAGCTGTTTTTT
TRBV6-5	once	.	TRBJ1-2	CASTPGGNYGYTF	TGTGCCAGCACCCCGGGGGGAAACTATGGCTACACCTTC
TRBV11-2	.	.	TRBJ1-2	CASSLGFLTNYGYTF	TGTGCCAGCAGCTTAGGTTTCCTAACTAACTATGGCTACACCTTC
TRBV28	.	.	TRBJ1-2	CASSSLDRGYYGYTF	TGTGCCAGCAGTTCCCTCGACCGGGGGTACTATGGCTACACCTTC
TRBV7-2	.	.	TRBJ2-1	CASSLRKTPSDNEQFF	TGTGCCAGCAGCCTGAGGAAGACACCATCGGACAATGAGCAGTTCTTC
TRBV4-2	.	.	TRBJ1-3	CASSQDGGPGNTIYF	TGTGCCAGCAGCCAAGACGGGGGGCCCGGAAACACCATATATTTT
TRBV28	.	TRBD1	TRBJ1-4	CASSLDRVEKLFF	TGTGCCAGCAGTTTGGACAGGGTTGAAAAACTGTTTTTT
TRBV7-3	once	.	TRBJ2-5	CASSRGGGETQYF	TGTGCCAGCAGCAGGGGAGGCGGGGAGACCCAGTACTTC
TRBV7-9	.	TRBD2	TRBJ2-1	CASSRAPGGWQFF	TGTGCCAGCAGCCGGGCCCCGGGAGGTTGGCAGTTCTTC
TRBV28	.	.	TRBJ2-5	CASSEGGSAGETQYF	TGTGCCAGCAGCGAGGGTGGAAGCGCGGGAGAGACCCAGTACTTC
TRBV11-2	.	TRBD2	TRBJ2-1	CASKWEGSYNEQFF	TGTGCCAGCAAATGGGAGGGCTCCTACAATGAGCAGTTCTTC
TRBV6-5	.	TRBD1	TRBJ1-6	CASSYWTGNNSPLHF	TGTGCCAGCAGTTACTGGACAGGAAATAATTCACCCCTCCACTTT
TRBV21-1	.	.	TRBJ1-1	CASSKTTEAFF	TGTGCCAGCAGCAAGACCACTGAAGCTTTCTTT
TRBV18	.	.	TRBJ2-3	CASSPLVSTDTQYF	TGTGCCAGCTCACCACTGGTGAGCACAGATACGCAGTATTTT
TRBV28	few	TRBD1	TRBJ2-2	CATRTGGDTGELFF	TGTGCCACCCGGACAGGGGGCGACACCGGGGAGCTGTTTTTT
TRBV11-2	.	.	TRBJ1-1	CASSLSQVNTEAFF	TGTGCCAGCAGCCTAAGCCAGGTGAACACTGAAGCTTTCTTT
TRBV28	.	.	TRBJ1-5	CASSLGDNNQPQHF	TGTGCCAGCAGTTTAGGGGACAACAATCAGCCCCAGCATTTT
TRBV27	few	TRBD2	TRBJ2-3	CASSSGLAGGTDTQYF	TGTGCCAGCAGTTCCGGACTAGCGGGAGGCACAGATACGCAGTATTTT
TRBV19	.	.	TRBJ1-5	CASREGPYQPQHF	TGTGCCAGTAGGGAGGGGCCATATCAGCCCCAGCATTTT
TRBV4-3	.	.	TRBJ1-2	CASSQEGQRGSYTF	TGCGCCAGCAGCCAAGAAGGGCAGCGGGGGAGCTACACCTTC
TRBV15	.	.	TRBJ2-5	CAVGPWEKETQYF	TGTGCCGTTGGACCCTGGGAGAAAGAGACCCAGTACTTC